Given below is one TCR beta chain in context. Its antigen remains unknown. This specimen belongs to a study of post-analysis software for immune sequencing data. The V and J ends lost 1 base and 7 bases respectively, with 15 bases between them. The CDR3 has 15 residues. Germline V gene data show CDR1 as SGHKS and CDR2 as YYEKEE (reference sequence). Unique molecular identifiers were built into the TCR beta cDNA libraries. Input of roughly 1 to 11 million T cells yielded 500,000 to 650,000 cDNA molecules. TCRdb reprocessed the PCR reads via MiXCR and lists one record per CDR3 protein. The sample records approximately 440,000 distinct CDR3 sequences, around 40% being singletons. Findings of the study overall: Compared with controls, patients had more of roughly five TRBV segments, including TRBV5-6, TRBV5-1 and TRBV20-1.

The sequencing input was blood. The source of this sequence is a girl under 18 with multiple sclerosis. The chain employs TRBV5-5 and TRBJ2-4, with D perhaps given as TRBD1 or TRBD2 (6 bases each). The CDR3 sequence: CASSLSGARVNIQYF. In DNA, the CDR3 is TGTGCCAGCAGCTTGTCGGGGGCGCGGGTGAACATTCAGTACTTC.